One and the same sample provided the 23 T cell receptor beta chains below, sequenced in a study of CD8+CD57+ T cells in acquired aplastic anemia (dated by TCRdb to the late 2010s). The patients picked for sequencing were ones in whom flow cytometry had shown an expansion of CD8+CD57+ cells. Instrument on record: Illumina HiSeq 2000. Profiling of TCR beta VDJ combinations and CDR3 sequences used genomic DNA as the template. TCRdb took the public reads, trimmed them with fastp at Q25, ran MiXCR for clone calling and kept in-frame beta chains. CDR3 protein duplicates are merged, each entry listing the most common genes and DNA. In this sample the table shows roughly 240,000 distinct CDR3 sequences, more than 45% of which occur a single time. The ten most abundant clones make up 7% to 10% of the sample. The sample comprised sorted CD4+, CD8+, or CD8+CD57+ T cells (not recorded which) from PBMCs. The receptor set was obtained from a human donor with aplastic anemia.

V usage is TRBV9 and J usage is TRBJ1-1; D call uncertain. Germline loops: CDR1 SGDLS, CDR2 YYNGEE. This CDR3 is 14 amino acids long. Trimming stripped 0 bases from V and 2 bases from J, with 8 bases between. CDR3: CASSVGTVNTEAFF. The CDR3 bases are TGTGCCAGCAGCGTAGGGACGGTAAACACTGAAGCTTTCTTT.

Turning to this clonotype: With a much larger clone just one base away, this may be a read error. This chain joins TRBV12-3 or TRBV12-4 and TRBJ1-2; D unresolved. The CDR3 length is 11 residues. Here the CDR3 DNA reads TGTGCCGGCAGCCTAGTCGATGGCTACACCTTC. Translating it yields CAGSLVDGYTF.

The V call is TRBV13, the J call TRBJ2-1; 8 bases fit TRBD2. After removal of 8 bases from V and 9 bases from J, the junction contained 3 bases not matched to a gene. The germline V gene encodes CDR1 PRHDT and CDR2 FYEKMQ (reference sequence). This CDR3 is 11 amino acids long. DNA for the CDR3: TGTGCCAGCGGTAGCGGGGTTGAGCAGTTCTTC. This encodes CASGSGVEQFF.

This clonotype was counted many times. The chain recombines TRBV5-1 with TRBJ2-1; possible D gene TRBD2, 6 bases. Trimming removed 3 bases from V and 3 bases from J, with 16 bases in between. Germline CDR1 is SGHRS and CDR2 is YFSETQ. The CDR3 extends over 16 amino acids. The DNA of the CDR3 is TGCGCCAGCAGCTCCCCGACTAGACCCCTCTACAATGAGCAGTTCTTC. Amino acids: CASSSPTRPLYNEQFF.

Concerning this clonotype itself: The final CDR3 position lacks the conserved phenylalanine or tryptophan, pointing to a likely read error. The DNA is left out, because the CDR3 cannot be placed on it with certainty; the CDR3 is given as TCRdb lists it. The chain recombines TRBV29-1 with TRBJ2-6; the D call of TRBD2 is as the table states it, not checked on the DNA. The CDR3 is 10 residues long, ends included. The germline CDR1 and CDR2 sequences are SQVTM and ANQGSEA. The CDR3 protein is CSIYLAGETY.

This clonotype occurred many times. The chain joins TRBV4-1 to TRBJ2-1, with 7 nucleotides matching TRBD2. Trimming at V came to 3 bases and at J to 5 bases, leaving 7 bases not matched to a gene. CDR1 and CDR2 (germline): MGHRA, YSYEKL. The CDR3 has 15 amino acids. CDR3 protein: CASSQRGGADNEQFF. The CDR3 DNA is TGCGCCAGCAGCCAGCGGGGAGGGGCGGACAATGAGCAGTTCTTC.

This clonotype showed up many times. The chain uses TRBV27 and TRBJ2-7, with a weak D call TRBD2 (5 bases). Germline-derived CDR1 and CDR2 are MNHEY and SMNVEV (reference sequence). This CDR3 is 13 amino acids long. V dropped 3 bases and J dropped 7 bases, with 13 bases sitting between them. CDR3 coding DNA: TGTGCCAGCAGTTTTCGGCTAGCTGAAGAGCAGTACTTC. This sequence encodes CASSFRLAEEQYF.

This clonotype turned up a few times. Since no conserved phenylalanine or tryptophan closes the CDR3, a read error is the likely cause. No DNA is shown, since the ends of the CDR3 on it are uncertain; the CDR3 is the one TCRdb lists. The chain recombines TRBV10-2 with TRBJ1-4; TRBD1, the D gene given by the table, was not confirmed from the DNA. In germline, CDR1 is WSHSY, CDR2 SAAADI. The CDR3 sequence runs 10 residues, both termini included. The CDR3 protein is CASSESTGVL.

This clonotype was observed at least ten times. This chain joins TRBV6-2 or TRBV6-3 and TRBJ1-6; D gene ambiguous. V lost 2 bases and J 0 bases, leaving 5 bases between the germline ends. Per germline, CDR1 MNHEY and CDR2 SVGEGT. This CDR3 has 15 residues. The CDR3 loop is CASSYEGSYNSPLHF. CDR3 coding DNA: TGTGCCAGCAGTTACGAGGGCTCCTATAATTCACCCCTCCACTTT.

The count of this clonotype is one. This chain connects TRBV20-1 to TRBJ2-7; 7 nucleotides align to TRBD2. From germline, CDR1 is DFQATT and CDR2 SNEGSKA (reference sequence). With 2 bases clipped from V and 3 bases from J, the junction kept 1 base outside the gene matches. The CDR3 runs 12 residues. Here the CDR3 reads CSARLADYEQYF. CDR3 nucleotides: TGCAGTGCTAGACTAGCGGACTACGAGCAGTACTTC.

This clonotype was found many times. The chain has TRBV2 and TRBJ2-7; D not resolved. Trimming left V 5 bases short and J 1 base short, with 9 bases between. The CDR3 sequence is 13 residues long. In germline, CDR1 is SNHLY, CDR2 FYNNEI. The CDR3 protein is CASSWTESYEQYF. DNA for the CDR3: TGTGCCAGCAGTTGGACGGAGTCCTACGAGCAGTACTTC.

The chain employs TRBV15 and TRBJ2-7; 9 bases agree with TRBD2. This CDR3 is 15 amino acids long. Trimming cost V 3 bases and J 2 bases; bases outside gene matches: 5. CDR1 and CDR2 (germline): LNHNV, YYDKDF (reference sequence). The CDR3 DNA reads TGTGCCACCAGCAGGACTAGCGGAGGAACCTACGAGCAGTACTTC. Its translation is CATSRTSGGTYEQYF.

In this sample, this clonotype turned up many times. The chain joins TRBV4-1 to TRBJ2-3; 9 positions match TRBD2. The germline CDR1 and CDR2 sequences are MGHRA and YSYEKL. V lost 4 bases to trimming and J lost 4 bases; unmatched junction nucleotides: 3. The CDR3 runs 14 residues. The CDR3 nucleotides are TGCGCCAGCAGCCGTGCGGGAGGGGCAGATACGCAGTATTTT. It is translated as CASSRAGGADTQYF.

This clonotype has at least ten counts. The J gene is TRBJ2-6, the V gene TRBV19, with 9 bases lining up with TRBD1. V dropped 6 bases and J dropped 4; count of bases not matched to a gene: 7. This CDR3 has 16 amino acids. Germline V gene lookup returns CDR1 LNHDA and CDR2 SQIVND (reference sequence). The CDR3: CASSRNRGLGANVLTF. The CDR3 DNA sequence: TGTGCCAGTAGCAGAAACAGGGGGCTCGGGGCCAACGTCCTGACTTTC.

This clonotype was detected many times. J is TRBJ2-1 and V is TRBV2, with D tentatively TRBD2 (6 bases). This CDR3 has 11 amino acids. The germline V gene has CDR1 SNHLY and CDR2 FYNNEI. The V and J ends lost 7 bases and 13 bases respectively, with 14 bases between them. In nucleotides, the CDR3 is TGTGCCAGCATATGGCGGGCGGGACAGTTCTTC. Its translation: CASIWRAGQFF.

This clonotype appeared a few times. This chain links TRBV9 with TRBJ1-1; D uncertain. Deletions cut 6 bases from V and 0 bases from J, with 15 bases between. CDR3 size: 15 residues. Germline CDR1 and CDR2: SGDLS and YYNGEE. CDR3 sequence (DNA): TGTGCCAGCAACATCTCCAGGACGGTGAACACTGAAGCTTTCTTT. Its translation is CASNISRTVNTEAFF.

V and J are TRBV6-5 and TRBJ1-5, with D possibly being TRBD1 (6 bases). The germline gives CDR1 MNHEY, CDR2 SVGAGI. The CDR3 runs to 14 residues. Trimming shortened V by 6 bases and J by 1 base, and 10 bases separated the two germline ends. The CDR3 is CASSRQESNQPQHF. The CDR3 DNA reads as TGTGCCAGCAGCCGACAGGAAAGCAATCAGCCCCAGCATTTT.

The chain has TRBV15 and TRBJ2-1; 14 bases agree with TRBD2. The CDR3 extends over 17 amino acids. J lost 7 bases, V lost 0 bases, and 5 bases had no gene match. Germline CDR1 LNHNV, CDR2 YYDKDF (reference sequence). The CDR3 loop reads CATSREGLAGDRNEQFF. For the CDR3, the DNA is TGTGCCACCAGCAGAGAGGGACTAGCGGGAGACCGTAATGAGCAGTTCTTC.

This clonotype turned up a few times. V usage is TRBV7-9 and J usage is TRBJ2-7; the match to TRBD2 covers 12 bases. Germline loops: CDR1 SEHNR, CDR2 FQNEAQ (reference sequence). The CDR3 spans 14 residues. The J segment lost 3 bases and the V segment lost 6 bases, leaving 3 bases of the junction unmatched. For the CDR3, the DNA is TGTGCCAGCAGACAGACTAGCGGGGGCTACGAGCAGTACTTC. Translated, it gives CASRQTSGGYEQYF.

For this clonotype: One base away lies a much larger clone, so this may be a sequencing read error. This chain uses TRBV7-2 with TRBJ1-2, with 8 bases matching TRBD1. Looked up from germline, CDR1 is SGHTA and CDR2 is FQGNSA. The CDR3 consists of 13 residues. V gave up 3 bases and J gave up 8 bases; unmatched junction bases: 5. CDR3 sequence: CASSFVRGHGYTF. The CDR3 bases are TGTGCCAGCAGCTTTGTCAGGGGGCACGGCTACACCTTC.

Regarding this clonotype: A much larger clone differs by one base, so this may be a read error. The chain couples TRBV10-2 to TRBJ2-3; the match to TRBD2 covers 7 bases. The germline V gene encodes CDR1 WSHSY and CDR2 SAAADI. The CDR3 totals 15 residues. V shed 3 bases and J 4 bases; nucleotides not matched to a gene: 7. DNA for the CDR3: TGCGCCAGCAGTGACATGGGAGGGCTCGCAGATACGCAGTATTTT. This encodes CASSDMGGLADTQYF.

This clonotype appeared many times. The chain has TRBV4-1 and TRBJ1-5, with TRBD1 matching 7 bases. The CDR3 consists of 16 residues. Looked up from germline, CDR1 is MGHRA and CDR2 is YSYEKL. Losses at the gene ends were 0 bases for V and 4 bases for J; bases not matched to a gene: 6. This chain's CDR3 is CASSQEWTGENQPQHF. As DNA, the CDR3 is TGCGCCAGCAGCCAAGAGTGGACAGGAGAGAATCAGCCCCAGCATTTT.

This clonotype was counted between two and nine times. V usage is TRBV6-1 and J usage is TRBJ2-2; D is possibly TRBD2 (6 bases). The CDR3 spans 14 residues. Germline V gene data show CDR1 as MNHNS and CDR2 as SASEGT. The V gene lost 2 bases and the J gene lost 8 bases, with 12 bases spanning the gap. The CDR3 sequence: CASSESEGLGELFF. In DNA, the CDR3 is TGTGCCAGCAGTGAATCGGAGGGGCTAGGGGAGCTGTTTTTT.